This TCR beta chain is drawn from a study of blood T cell repertoires in COVID-19. Study as a whole: Acute and convalescent COVID-19 specimens originated in the United States, Italy and Spain. T cells, B-cell-depleted T cells, or PBMCs supplied cDNA or gDNA.

In the authors' workflow: Reference gene primer amplification gave estimated nucleated cell counts. Sequenced by immunoSEQ multiplex PCR; TCRdb stores in-frame clones only, minus some. V and J calls and clone size are given by that table; D and trimming were obtained from the DNA. The table lists around 260,000 clones, about 80% of them singletons. Germline values: CDR1 SGHNT, CDR2 YYREEE (reference sequence). The CDR3 runs to 17 residues. Unmatched junction bases numbered 12, after V lost 4 bases and J lost 4 bases. Sequencing was carried out using peripheral blood. The chain joins TRBV5-4 to TRBJ2-3; 10 nucleotides align to TRBD1. This receptor was taken from a woman aged 45-65 years who had recovered from COVID-19. CDR3 DNA sequence: TGTGCCAGCAGCCTCCCGGGGGGACAGGGGCGGTCAGATACGCAGTATTTT. It specifies CASSLPGGQGRSDTQYF.